This T cell receptor beta chain was profiled in a study of glioma-infiltrating T cells after dendritic cell vaccination. Study information: Dendritic cell vaccination trial patients had either newly diagnosed or recurrent glioblastoma. Study findings and constraints: Survival was not directly related to TCR clonality in these patients.

Selection required adequate fresh-frozen tumor tissue plus more than two years' survival data. TCRB CDR3 was amplified from 2 ug genomic DNA or less. Produced via immunoSEQ multiplex PCR; TCRdb's table is partial and in-frame only. This table has approximately 100,000 clones, 81% appearing once. CDR1 MNHEY and CDR2 SMNVEV come from the germline V gene (reference sequence). CDR3 length: 14 residues. After removal of 5 bases from V and 8 bases from J, the junction contained 11 bases not matched to a gene. Worth noting for this clone: Its antigen is unknown.

Sequenced here: blood, sampled before dendritic cell vaccination. The sequence came from a human donor with glioblastoma. V gene TRBV27 combines with J gene TRBJ1-2; TRBD1 matches at 7 bases. This CDR3 is CASSTPTGADGYTF. The CDR3 nucleotides read TGTGCCAGCAGTACTCCAACAGGGGCGGACGGCTACACCTTC.